Following are 8 T cell receptor beta chains from one sample sequenced in a study of blood T cell repertoires in COVID-19. Here immunoSEQ multiplex PCR was the method, and the copy in TCRdb shows in-frame clones only, minus some. This sample has around 160,000 clones, with almost 85% found just once. The sample consisted of PBMCs or T cells enriched from blood (not recorded which). Every receptor here comes from a man aged 50 to 59 who had recovered from COVID-19.

The chain uses TRBV6-5 and TRBJ1-3; D not resolved. CDR1 is MNHEY and CDR2 is SVGAGI in the germline V gene. The CDR3 covers 12 residues. V was cut by 4 bases and J by 5 bases, with 6 bases left in between. The CDR3 reads CASSSQRNTIYF. CDR3 bases: TGTGCCAGCAGTTCACAGAGAAACACCATATATTTT.

This clone has only one observation. This chain uses TRBV21-1 with TRBJ2-7; the listed D gene, TRBD2, was not tested against the DNA. TRBV21-1 is described as a pseudogene. This CDR3 is 14 amino acids long. The CDR3 DNA sequence: TGTGCCAGCAGCAAAGGCGGGAGCGTTTACGAGCAGTACTTC. Protein: CASSKGGSVYEQYF.

This clone turned up a few times. This chain links TRBV11-2 with TRBJ2-7, with 8 bases matching TRBD1. The CDR3 loop spans 16 amino acids. Germline V gives CDR1 SGHAT, CDR2 FQNNGV. V lost 5 bases to trimming and J lost 0 bases; unmatched junction nucleotides: 9. The CDR3 loop reads CASSPRAGGSSYEQYF. The CDR3 DNA is TGTGCCAGCAGCCCTAGGGCAGGGGGCAGCTCCTACGAGCAGTACTTC.

The chain uses TRBV6-5 and TRBJ1-5; TRBD1 matches 8 bases. Germline trimming cut 0 bases from V and 4 bases from J; bases unmatched to any gene: 5. Germline V gene lookup returns CDR1 MNHEY and CDR2 SVGAGI. This CDR3 is 16 amino acids long. CDR3 sequence: CASSYSSTGVNQPQHF. DNA of the CDR3: TGTGCCAGCAGTTACTCGTCGACAGGGGTTAATCAGCCCCAGCATTTT.

CDR3 sequence reads: CASKGLAAQETQYF. The CDR3 region has the DNA TGTGCCAGCAAGGGACTAGCGGCCCAAGAGACCCAGTACTTC. The V call is TRBV2, the J call TRBJ2-5, with TRBD2 matching over 11 bases. The J segment lost 1 base and the V segment lost 7 bases, leaving 2 bases of the junction unmatched. The CDR3 loop spans 14 amino acids. The germline V gene has CDR1 SNHLY and CDR2 FYNNEI.

This clone was seen a handful of times. The rearrangement links TRBV7-2 to TRBJ2-1; 8 nucleotides align to TRBD1. Germline lookup yields CDR1 SGHTA and CDR2 FQGNSA. V trimming: 5 bases; J trimming: 6 bases; junction bases outside the gene matches: 6. The CDR3 length is 14 residues. CDR3 sequence reads: CASSEDRVSNEQFF. For the CDR3, the DNA is TGTGCCAGCAGCGAGGACAGGGTCTCCAATGAGCAGTTCTTC.

The chain has TRBV30 and TRBJ1-6; 8 bases line up with TRBD1. V trimming: 5 bases; J trimming: 7 bases; junction bases outside the gene matches: 4. This CDR3 comprises 13 residues. Germline V gene data show CDR1 as GTSNPN and CDR2 as SVGIG (reference sequence). CDR3 in DNA: TGTGCCTGGGGGACAGGCCCCAATTCACCCCTCCACTTT. This sequence encodes CAWGTGPNSPLHF.

The chain uses TRBV14 and TRBJ2-6, with TRBD2 as a possible D gene (6 bases). CDR1 is SGHDN and CDR2 is FVKESK in the germline V gene. This CDR3 is 19 amino acids long. The V end was cut by 7 bases, the J end by 0 bases, with 22 bases between. CDR3 sequence (DNA): TGTGCCAGCACCAAACTCAGTGCGGGGCCGCCCTCTGGGGCCAACGTCCTGACTTTC. Residues: CASTKLSAGPPSGANVLTF.